The 10 T cell receptor beta chains below were found in one sample sequenced in a study of T cell responses to AZD1222 COVID-19 vaccine. TCRdb's copy holds only in-frame clones and misses some; the assay was immunoSEQ multiplex PCR. This table has over 100,000 clones, roughly 87% appearing once. This material consisted of peripheral blood, taken on day 0 of AZD1222 vaccination. Receptors were obtained from an adult in good health.

This chain connects TRBV28 to TRBJ1-2; D is undetermined. V was pared by 3 bases and J by 8 bases, with 7 bases between. The CDR3 is 11 residues long. Looked up from germline, CDR1 is MDHEN and CDR2 is SYDVKM. The CDR3 region is CASSFRGGYTF. CDR3 coding DNA: TGTGCCAGCAGTTTTCGAGGGGGCTACACCTTC.

This clone appeared once. This sequence joins TRBV28 and TRBJ1-5; D gene unclear. The CDR3 is 14 residues long. The germline gives CDR1 MDHEN, CDR2 SYDVKM. V lost 2 bases and J 7 bases, leaving 12 bases between the germline ends. CDR3 in DNA: TGTGCCAGCAGTTTACCCCATTGGAACCAGCCCCAGCATTTT. Amino acids: CASSLPHWNQPQHF.

The sample holds one count of this clone. This chain uses TRBV18 with TRBJ2-3, with D perhaps given as TRBD1 or TRBD2 (5 bases each). Trimming took 6 bases from V and 8 from J, leaving 21 bases between them. Per the germline V gene, CDR1 is KGHSH and CDR2 is LQKENI. The length of the CDR3 is 15 residues. The CDR3 bases are TGTGCCAGCTCCCGGGGAGTTGGGGCGTCTGGTACGCAGTATTTT. This gives the protein CASSRGVGASGTQYF. Full variable domain (rest looked up from reference TRBV18 and TRBJ2-3): NAGVMQNPRHLVRRRGQEARLRCSPMKGHSHVYWYRQLPEEGLKFMVYLQKENIIDESGMPKERFSAEFPKEGPSILRIQQVVRGDSAAYFCASSRGVGASGTQYFGPGTRLTVL.

This clone showed up just a few times. The chain couples TRBV20-1 to TRBJ2-1, with D perhaps assigned TRBD1 or TRBD2 (5 bases each). Germline lookup yields CDR1 DFQATT and CDR2 SNEGSKA (reference sequence). Trimming pared 3 bases from V and 8 bases from J, leaving 14 bases between. CDR3 length equals 13 residues. The DNA for the CDR3 is TGCAGTGCTAGTCCGGGGTTGGGGGATGAGCAGTTCTTC. It codes for CSASPGLGDEQFF.

V and J are TRBV7-9 and TRBJ1-2; D unclear. The ends were cut back, 3 bases at V and 3 bases at J, with 8 bases in the middle. From germline, CDR1 is SEHNR and CDR2 FQNEAQ (reference sequence). The CDR3 length is 13 residues. The CDR3 DNA reads as TGTGCCAGCAGCTTGTCCAGCGACTATGGCTACACCTTC. Translated, it gives CASSLSSDYGYTF.

For the CDR3, the DNA is TGTGCTAGTGATCTTGGACCTGCGAGGTCCCGGGATCCAACGAGGGAGCAGTACTTC. Translation: CASDLGPARSRDPTREQYF. This chain links TRBV12-5 with TRBJ2-7; possible D gene TRBD2, 5 bases. The ends were cut back, 7 bases at V and 7 bases at J, with 35 bases in the middle. The CDR3 totals 19 residues. Per germline, CDR1 LGHNT and CDR2 FRNRAP.

This clone was detected only once. The chain links TRBV7-8 to TRBJ1-1, with D uncertain. V lost 5 bases and J lost 0, with 7 bases in between. The CDR3 is made up of 13 amino acids. The germline CDR1 and CDR2 sequences are SGHVS and FQNEAQ. CDR3 amino acids: CASSPLLNTEAFF. The CDR3 coding sequence is TGTGCCAGCAGCCCCCTACTGAACACTGAAGCTTTCTTT.

CDR3 in DNA: TGTGCCAGCAGCGCCCCGAGGGGGGGTAACTATGGCTACACCTTC. It codes for CASSAPRGGNYGYTF. The chain has TRBV9 and TRBJ1-2, with D perhaps matching TRBD1 (6 bases). The CDR3 length is 15 residues. V was shortened by 3 bases and J by 1 base, with 13 bases between the two germline ends. Germline CDR1 reads SGDLS; CDR2 reads YYNGEE.

The chain couples TRBV4-3 to TRBJ1-1, with 9 positions matching TRBD1. The junction had 6 bases not matched to a gene; V was cut back by 0 bases and J by 4 bases. Germline V gene lookup returns CDR1 LGHNA and CDR2 YSLEER. CDR3 size: 16 residues. In DNA form, the CDR3 reads TGCGCCAGCAGCCAAGATTGGGGACAGGGAGGCACTGAAGCTTTCTTT. Translation gives CASSQDWGQGGTEAFF.

J is TRBJ1-2 and V is TRBV5-4, with a weak D call TRBD1 (5 bases). The V end was cut by 2 bases, the J end by 2 bases, with 13 bases between. CDR1 and CDR2 (germline): SGHNT, YYREEE (reference sequence). This CDR3 is 15 amino acids long. The CDR3 bases are TGTGCCAGCAGCTTATCATGGGGGACCAACTATGGCTACACCTTC. This gives the protein CASSLSWGTNYGYTF.